Below, 8 T cell receptor beta chains from the same sample are listed, as sequenced in a study of blood T cell repertoires in COVID-19. Profiling relied on immunoSEQ multiplex PCR, and the TCRdb table lists in-frame clones only, not all of them. In the table there are approximately 330,000 clones, roughly 90% of which are singletons. Sequenced: PBMCs or T cells enriched from blood (not recorded which). These TCRs come from a woman under 40 who had recovered from COVID-19.

The gene calls are TRBV5-1 and TRBJ2-1, with a tentative D call TRBD2 (5 bases). V dropped 1 base and J dropped 6 bases, with 11 bases sitting between them. The CDR3 is 14 amino acids. In germline, CDR1 is SGHRS, CDR2 YFSETQ. CDR3 amino acids: CASSLIPGTNEQFF. The CDR3, as DNA: TGCGCCAGCAGCTTGATCCCGGGAACCAATGAGCAGTTCTTC.

The chain couples TRBV11-2 to TRBJ1-5; D remains unclear. CDR1 and CDR2 (germline): SGHAT, FQNNGV. CDR3 size: 14 residues. Trimming pared 3 bases from V and 3 bases from J, leaving 9 bases between. CDR3 sequence reads: CASSLDFVNQPQHF. The CDR3 bases are TGTGCCAGCAGCTTGGACTTTGTCAATCAGCCCCAGCATTTT.

A few counts support this clone. The V call is TRBV7-8, the J call TRBJ2-5; possible D gene TRBD1, 6 bases. Trimming removed 3 bases at V and 9 bases at J, with 20 bases between. Looked up from germline, CDR1 is SGHVS and CDR2 is FQNEAQ. This CDR3 spans 15 amino acids. The CDR3 DNA follows: TGTGCCAGCAGCTTCATCCCAGGGGTTAGTGAGGCCCAGTACTTC. Amino acid sequence: CASSFIPGVSEAQYF.

This clone was found a few times. The J gene is TRBJ1-2, the V gene TRBV14; D uncertain. Germline V gene lookup returns CDR1 SGHDN and CDR2 FVKESK. The V end lost 1 base, the J end lost 8 bases, and 20 bases lay between the germline ends. This CDR3 spans 16 amino acids. CDR3 coding DNA: TGTGCCAGCAGCCAAGTCCTAGGACTGAGTACGGAGGGCTACACCTTC. As protein: CASSQVLGLSTEGYTF. The full variable domain, rest sourced from reference TRBV14 and TRBJ1-2, is EAGVTQFPSHSVIEKGQTVTLRCDPISGHDNLYWYRRVMGKEIKFLLHFVKESKQDESGMPNNRFLAERTGGTYSTLKVQPAELEDSGVYFCASSQVLGLSTEGYTFGSGTRLTVV.

This chain links TRBV11-2 with TRBJ1-2, with D possibly matching TRBD1 (6 bases). CDR1 is SGHAT and CDR2 is FQNNGV in the germline V gene. There are 17 residues in the CDR3. Trimming took off 1 base at V and 4 bases at J, with 19 bases between the two ends. The CDR3 DNA reads TGTGCCAGCAGCTTAGGGCCGGAGAGGGACAACAGCTATGGCTACACCTTC. This encodes CASSLGPERDNSYGYTF.

This chain joins TRBV10-3 and TRBJ1-2, with D possibly TRBD1 on 5 matching bases. CDR1 and CDR2 (germline): ENHRY, SYGVKD. The V and J ends lost 6 bases and 1 base respectively, with 9 bases between them. The CDR3 covers 13 residues. The CDR3 region has the DNA TGTGCCATCAGCGTGGACATTAACTATGGCTACACCTTC. Translation: CAISVDINYGYTF.

This clone was observed a handful of times. The chain has TRBV7-9 and TRBJ2-7, with TRBD1 identical over 10 bases. Trimming removed 7 bases from V and 2 bases from J; junction bases left unmatched: 17. This CDR3 has 18 residues. Germline V gene sequence: CDR1 SEHNR, CDR2 FQNEAQ (reference sequence). The chain's CDR3 is CASTGVETGGASPYEQYF. The CDR3 DNA reads TGTGCCAGCACCGGGGTGGAGACAGGGGGCGCTTCTCCCTACGAGCAGTACTTC.

The rearrangement joins TRBV5-8 to TRBJ1-1, with D unresolved. In germline, CDR1 is SGHTS, CDR2 YDEGEE. V shed 0 bases and J shed 0 bases, with 9 bases lying between them. The CDR3 loop spans 15 amino acids. This chain's CDR3 is CASSLVPDMNTEAFF. In nucleotides, the CDR3 is TGTGCCAGCAGCTTGGTGCCAGATATGAACACTGAAGCTTTCTTT.